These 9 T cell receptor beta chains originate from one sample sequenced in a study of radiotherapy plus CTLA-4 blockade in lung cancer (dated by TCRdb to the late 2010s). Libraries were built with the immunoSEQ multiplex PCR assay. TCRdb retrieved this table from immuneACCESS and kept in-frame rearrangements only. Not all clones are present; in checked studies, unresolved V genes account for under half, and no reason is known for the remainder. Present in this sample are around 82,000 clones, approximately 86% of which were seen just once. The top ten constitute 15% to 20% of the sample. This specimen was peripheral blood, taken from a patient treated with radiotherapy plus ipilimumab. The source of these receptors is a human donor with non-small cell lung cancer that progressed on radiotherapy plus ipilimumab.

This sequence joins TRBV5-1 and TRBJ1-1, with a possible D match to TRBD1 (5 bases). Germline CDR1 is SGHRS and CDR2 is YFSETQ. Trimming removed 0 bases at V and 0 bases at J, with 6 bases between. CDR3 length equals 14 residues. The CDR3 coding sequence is TGCGCCAGCAGCTTGGGGGGCATGAACACTGAAGCTTTCTTT. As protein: CASSLGGMNTEAFF.

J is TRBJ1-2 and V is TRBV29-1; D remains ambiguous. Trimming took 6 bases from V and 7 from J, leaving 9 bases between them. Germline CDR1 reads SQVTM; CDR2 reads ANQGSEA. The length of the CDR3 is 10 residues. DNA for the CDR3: TGCAGCGTCGGGATGGGTGGCTACACCTTC. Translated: CSVGMGGYTF.

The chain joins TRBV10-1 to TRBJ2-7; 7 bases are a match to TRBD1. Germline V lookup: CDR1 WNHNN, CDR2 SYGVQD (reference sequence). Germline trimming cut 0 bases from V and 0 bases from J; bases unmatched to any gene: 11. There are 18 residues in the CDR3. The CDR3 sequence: CASSESVSKQGLSYEQYF. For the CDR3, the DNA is TGCGCCAGCAGTGAGTCGGTTTCGAAACAGGGGCTCTCCTACGAGCAGTACTTC.

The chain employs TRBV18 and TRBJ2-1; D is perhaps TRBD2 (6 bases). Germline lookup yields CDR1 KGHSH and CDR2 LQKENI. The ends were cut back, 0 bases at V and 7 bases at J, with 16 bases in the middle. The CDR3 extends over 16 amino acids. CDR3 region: CASSPPELRGRNEQFF. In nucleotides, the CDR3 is TGTGCCAGCTCACCACCCGAGTTACGGGGGAGGAATGAGCAGTTCTTC. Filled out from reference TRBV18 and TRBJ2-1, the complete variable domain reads NAGVMQNPRHLVRRRGQEARLRCSPMKGHSHVYWYRQLPEEGLKFMVYLQKENIIDESGMPKERFSAEFPKEGPSILRIQQVVRGDSAAYFCASSPPELRGRNEQFFGPGTRLTVL.

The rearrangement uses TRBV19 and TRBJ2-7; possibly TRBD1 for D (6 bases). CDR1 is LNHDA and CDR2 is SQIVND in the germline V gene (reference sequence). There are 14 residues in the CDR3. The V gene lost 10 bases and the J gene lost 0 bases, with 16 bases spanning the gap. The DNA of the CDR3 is TGTGCCAAAGGTGACAGGTCTAGCTCCTACGAGCAGTACTTC. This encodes CAKGDRSSSYEQYF. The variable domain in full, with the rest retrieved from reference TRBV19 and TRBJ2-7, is DGGITQSPKYLFRKEGQNVTLSCEQNLNHDAMYWYRQDPGQGLRLIYYSQIVNDFQKGDIAEGYSVSREKKESFPLTVTSAQKNPTAFYLCAKGDRSSSYEQYFGPGTRLTVT.

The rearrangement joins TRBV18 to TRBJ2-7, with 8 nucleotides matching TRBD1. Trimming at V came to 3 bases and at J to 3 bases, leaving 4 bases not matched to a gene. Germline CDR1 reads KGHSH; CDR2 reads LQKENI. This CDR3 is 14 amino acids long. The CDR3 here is CASSPGQEYYEQYF. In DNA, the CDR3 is TGTGCCAGCTCACCGGGACAGGAATACTACGAGCAGTACTTC.

CDR3 DNA sequence: TGTGCCAGTAGTATAGGTGCCAAAAACATTCAGTACTTC. It is translated as CASSIGAKNIQYF. This chain uses TRBV19 with TRBJ2-4; D gene unclear. Germline CDR1 and CDR2: LNHDA and SQIVND (reference sequence). The CDR3 is 13 residues long. Deletions cut 1 base from V and 1 base from J, with 2 bases between. The entire variable domain, with the rest obtained from reference TRBV19 and TRBJ2-4, is as follows: DGGITQSPKYLFRKEGQNVTLSCEQNLNHDAMYWYRQDPGQGLRLIYYSQIVNDFQKGDIAEGYSVSREKKESFPLTVTSAQKNPTAFYLCASSIGAKNIQYFGAGTRLSVL.

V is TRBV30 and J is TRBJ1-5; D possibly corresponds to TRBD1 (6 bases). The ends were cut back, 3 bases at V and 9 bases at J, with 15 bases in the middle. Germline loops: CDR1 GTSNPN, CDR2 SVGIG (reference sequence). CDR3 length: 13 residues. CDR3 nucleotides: TGTGCCTGGAGGAGGGGGGTGATATGGCCCCAGCATTTT. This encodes CAWRRGVIWPQHF.

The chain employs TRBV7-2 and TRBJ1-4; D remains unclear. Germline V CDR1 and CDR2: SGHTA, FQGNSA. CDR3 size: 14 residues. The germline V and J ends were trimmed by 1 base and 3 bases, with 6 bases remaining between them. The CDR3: CASSLVRANEKLFF. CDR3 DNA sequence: TGTGCCAGCAGCTTAGTCCGCGCTAATGAAAAACTGTTTTTT.